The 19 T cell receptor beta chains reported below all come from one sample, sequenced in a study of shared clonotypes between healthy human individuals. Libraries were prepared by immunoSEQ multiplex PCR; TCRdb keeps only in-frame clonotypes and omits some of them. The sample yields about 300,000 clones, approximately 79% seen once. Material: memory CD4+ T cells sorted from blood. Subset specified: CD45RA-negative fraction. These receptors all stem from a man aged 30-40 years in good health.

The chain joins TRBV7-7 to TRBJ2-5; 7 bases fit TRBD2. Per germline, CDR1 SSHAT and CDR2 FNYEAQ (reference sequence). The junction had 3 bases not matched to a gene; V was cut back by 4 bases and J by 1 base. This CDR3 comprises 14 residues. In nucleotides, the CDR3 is TGTGCCAGCAGCTCCGGGGGGTTCCAAGAGACCCAGTACTTC. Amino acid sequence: CASSSGGFQETQYF.

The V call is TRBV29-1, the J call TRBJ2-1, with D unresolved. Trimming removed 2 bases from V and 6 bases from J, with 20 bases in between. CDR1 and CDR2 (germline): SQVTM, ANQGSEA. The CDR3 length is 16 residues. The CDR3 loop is CSVESGPDHGSNEQFF. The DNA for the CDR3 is TGCAGCGTTGAATCCGGGCCGGACCATGGGTCCAATGAGCAGTTCTTC.

The CDR3 reads CASSFGHQPQHF. The CDR3 bases are TGTGCCAGCAGTTTTGGACATCAGCCCCAGCATTTT. The chain combines TRBV25-1 with TRBJ1-5; no clear D. The germline CDR1 and CDR2 sequences are MGHDK and SYGVNS. The CDR3 length is 12 residues. V shed 5 bases and J shed 5 bases, with 7 bases lying between them.

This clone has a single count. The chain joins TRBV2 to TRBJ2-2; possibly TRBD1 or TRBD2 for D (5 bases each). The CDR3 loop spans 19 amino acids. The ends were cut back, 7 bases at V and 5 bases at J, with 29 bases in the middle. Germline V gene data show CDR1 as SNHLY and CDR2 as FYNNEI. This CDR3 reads CASTAQGTGAHRRTGELFF. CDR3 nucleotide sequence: TGTGCCAGCACTGCACAAGGGACCGGGGCACACCGCCGAACCGGGGAGCTGTTTTTT. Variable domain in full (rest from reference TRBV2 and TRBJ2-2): EPEVTQTPSHQVTQMGQEVILRCVPISNHLYFYWYRQILGQKVEFLVSFYNNEISEKSEIFDDQFSVERPDGSNFTLKIRSTKLEDSAMYFCASTAQGTGAHRRTGELFFGEGSRLTVL.

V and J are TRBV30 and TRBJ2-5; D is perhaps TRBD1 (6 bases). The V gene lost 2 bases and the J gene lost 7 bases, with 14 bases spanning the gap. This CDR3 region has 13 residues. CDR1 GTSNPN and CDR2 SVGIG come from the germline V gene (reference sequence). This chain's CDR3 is CAWSIGVRGTQYF. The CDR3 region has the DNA TGTGCCTGGAGTATTGGGGTCAGGGGGACCCAGTACTTC.

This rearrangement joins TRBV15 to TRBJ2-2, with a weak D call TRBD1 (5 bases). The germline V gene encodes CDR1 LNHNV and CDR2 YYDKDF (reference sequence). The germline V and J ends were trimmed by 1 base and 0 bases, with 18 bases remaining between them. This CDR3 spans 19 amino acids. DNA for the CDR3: TGTGCCACCAGCAGAGTATTATACCCAGGGAACTCGAACACCGGGGAGCTGTTTTTT. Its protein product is CATSRVLYPGNSNTGELFF.

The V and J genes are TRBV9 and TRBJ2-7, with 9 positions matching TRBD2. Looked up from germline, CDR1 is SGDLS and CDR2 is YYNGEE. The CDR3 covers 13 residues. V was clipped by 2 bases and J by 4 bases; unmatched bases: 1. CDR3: CASSVTSGYEQYF. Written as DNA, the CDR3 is TGTGCCAGCAGCGTGACTAGCGGTTACGAGCAGTACTTC.

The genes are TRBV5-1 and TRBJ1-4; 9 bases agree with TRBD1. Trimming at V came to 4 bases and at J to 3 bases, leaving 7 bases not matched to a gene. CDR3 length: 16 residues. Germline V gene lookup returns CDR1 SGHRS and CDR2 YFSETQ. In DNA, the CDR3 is TGCGCCAGCAGCATACAGGGGGCAGGGGCTAATGAAAAACTGTTTTTT. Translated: CASSIQGAGANEKLFF.

The CDR3 region is CASSFGPLGGSTEAFF. CDR3 in DNA: TGCGCCAGCAGCTTTGGACCTTTGGGTGGTAGTACTGAAGCTTTCTTT. The J gene is TRBJ1-1, the V gene TRBV5-1, with no clear D. Germline V lookup: CDR1 SGHRS, CDR2 YFSETQ. The length of the CDR3 is 16 residues. V lost 2 bases, J lost 5 bases, and 19 bases lay in between.

CDR3 in amino acids: CSGGQGGTDTQYF. The CDR3 DNA reads as TGCAGCGGGGGACAGGGGGGCACAGATACGCAGTATTTT. The rearrangement uses TRBV29-1 and TRBJ2-3, with 11 bases matching TRBD1. Germline V gives CDR1 SQVTM, CDR2 ANQGSEA. J was trimmed by 1 base and V by 7 bases; bases with no gene match: 1. The CDR3 is 13 residues long.

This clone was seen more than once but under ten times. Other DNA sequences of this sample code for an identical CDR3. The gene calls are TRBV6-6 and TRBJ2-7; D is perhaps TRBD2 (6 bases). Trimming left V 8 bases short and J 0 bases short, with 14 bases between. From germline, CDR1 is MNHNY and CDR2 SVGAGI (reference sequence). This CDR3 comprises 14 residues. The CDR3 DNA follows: TGTGCCAGCGAAAAGGGAGGCCTCTCCTACGAGCAGTACTTC. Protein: CASEKGGLSYEQYF.

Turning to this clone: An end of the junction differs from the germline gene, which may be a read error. The CDR3 DNA reads as TGTGCCAGCAGCTTAGACGGCGGGTTAAACGTCTTC. This gives the protein CASSLDGGLNVF. This sequence joins TRBV7-9 and TRBJ2-1, with D possibly matching TRBD2 (5 bases). Germline assignment: CDR1 SEHNR and CDR2 FQNEAQ (reference sequence). This CDR3 region has 12 residues. The full variable domain, in which reference TRBV7-9 and TRBJ2-1 provide the parts outside the CDR3, is DTGVSQNPRHKITKRGQNVTFRCDPISEHNRLYWYRQTLGQGPEFLTYFQNEAQLEKSRLLSDRFSAERPKGSFSTLEIQRTEQGDSAMYLCASSLDGGLNVFGPGTRLTVL.

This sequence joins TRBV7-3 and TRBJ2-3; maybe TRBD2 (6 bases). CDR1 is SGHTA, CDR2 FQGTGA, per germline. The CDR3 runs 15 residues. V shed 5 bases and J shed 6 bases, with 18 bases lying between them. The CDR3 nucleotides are TGTGCCAGCAGCGCGACCCTAGCGTCGGGGGATACGCAGTATTTT. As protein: CASSATLASGDTQYF. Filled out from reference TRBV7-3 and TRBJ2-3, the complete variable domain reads GAGVSQTPSNKVTEKGKYVELRCDPISGHTALYWYRQSLGQGPEFLIYFQGTGAADDSGLPNDRFFAVRPEGSVSTLKIQRTERGDSAVYLCASSATLASGDTQYFGPGTRLTVL.

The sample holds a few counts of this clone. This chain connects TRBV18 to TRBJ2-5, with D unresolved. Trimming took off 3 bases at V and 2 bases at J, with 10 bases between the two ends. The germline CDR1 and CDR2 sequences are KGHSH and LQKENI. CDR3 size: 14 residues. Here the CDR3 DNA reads TGTGCCAGCTCACCCTTCGTCAGTCAAGAGACCCAGTACTTC. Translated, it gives CASSPFVSQETQYF.

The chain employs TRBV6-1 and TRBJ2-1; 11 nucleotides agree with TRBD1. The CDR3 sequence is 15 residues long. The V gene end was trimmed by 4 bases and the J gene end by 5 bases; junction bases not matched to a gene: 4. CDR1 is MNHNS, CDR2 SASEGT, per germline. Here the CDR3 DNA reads TGTGCCAGCAGTGTGGACAGGGGGCTTCACAATGAGCAGTTCTTC. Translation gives CASSVDRGLHNEQFF.

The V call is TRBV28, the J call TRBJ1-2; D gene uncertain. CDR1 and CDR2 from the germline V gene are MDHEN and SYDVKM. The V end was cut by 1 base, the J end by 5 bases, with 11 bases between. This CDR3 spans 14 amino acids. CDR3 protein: CASSLSSGLYGYTF. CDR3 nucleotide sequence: TGTGCCAGCAGTTTATCCAGCGGTTTATATGGCTACACCTTC.

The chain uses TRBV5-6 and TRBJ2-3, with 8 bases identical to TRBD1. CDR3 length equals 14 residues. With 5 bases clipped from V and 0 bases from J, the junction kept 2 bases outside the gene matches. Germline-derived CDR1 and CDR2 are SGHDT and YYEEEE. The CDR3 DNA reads TGTGCCAGCAGTTGGGACAGGAGCACAGATACGCAGTATTTT. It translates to CASSWDRSTDTQYF.

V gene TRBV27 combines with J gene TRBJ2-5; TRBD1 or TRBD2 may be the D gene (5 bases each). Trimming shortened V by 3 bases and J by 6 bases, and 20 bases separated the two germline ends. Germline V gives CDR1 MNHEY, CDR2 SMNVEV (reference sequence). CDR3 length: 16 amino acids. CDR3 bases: TGTGCCAGCAGTTTGGTGGGGCAGGGTGGGGGTAAGACCCAGTACTTC. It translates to CASSLVGQGGGKTQYF.

CDR3 sequence reads: CASSYPGGISYEQYF. CDR3 nucleotide sequence: TGTGCCAGCAGCTACCCTGGCGGTATCTCCTACGAGCAGTACTTC. The chain carries TRBV28 and TRBJ2-7; no reliable D call. V was trimmed by 6 bases and J by 0 bases, leaving 15 bases between them. The CDR3 is 15 residues long. Per germline, CDR1 MDHEN and CDR2 SYDVKM.